The 23 T cell receptor beta chains below all came from one sample that was sequenced in a study of OX40 agonist ivuxolimab in advanced cancers. Sequencing was performed with immunoSEQ multiplex PCR; in TCRdb, only in-frame clones are kept and a portion is missing. Altogether 55,000 to 65,000 clones are present, roughly 84% being singletons, with the ten largest covering around 2.9%. The material sequenced was CD4+ or CD8+ T cells sorted from blood, taken in a trial of the OX40 agonist ivuxolimab. These receptors all stem from an adult with an advanced solid tumor such as melanoma, head and neck, liver or kidney cancer.

This rearrangement joins TRBV7-2 to TRBJ2-7, with 8 bases matching TRBD1. V lost 5 bases to trimming and J lost 0 bases; unmatched junction nucleotides: 6. The CDR3 length is 15 residues. Germline CDR1 reads SGHTA; CDR2 reads FQGNSA. The CDR3 DNA sequence: TGTGCCAGCAGCGGCGGACAGGGCAACTCCTACGAGCAGTACTTC. Translating gives CASSGGQGNSYEQYF.

The CDR3 protein is CASRPPGTGSTGELFF. As DNA, the CDR3 is TGCGCCAGCCGCCCCCCCGGGACAGGGTCCACCGGGGAGCTGTTTTTT. This chain connects TRBV10-2 to TRBJ2-2; TRBD1 agrees at 9 bases. Germline loops: CDR1 WSHSY, CDR2 SAAADI. This CDR3 spans 16 amino acids. J gave up 4 bases and V 8 bases, and 11 bases lay outside the gene matches.

The chain is built from TRBV25-1 and TRBJ2-7; 8 nucleotides align to TRBD1. This CDR3 has 16 amino acids. In germline, CDR1 is MGHDK, CDR2 SYGVNS. The junction had 8 bases not matched to a gene; V was cut back by 0 bases and J by 4 bases. The CDR3, as DNA: TGTGCCAGCAGTGAATATTCAGGACAGGGTACATACGAGCAGTACTTC. Protein: CASSEYSGQGTYEQYF.

The chain carries TRBV12-5 and TRBJ2-3; 7 bases map to TRBD1. J was trimmed by 2 bases and V by 6 bases; bases with no gene match: 5. Germline V gene lookup returns CDR1 LGHNT and CDR2 FRNRAP. This CDR3 region has 14 residues. DNA of the CDR3: TGTGCTAGTGGCCGGGACAGCCTCACAGATACGCAGTATTTT. This translates into CASGRDSLTDTQYF.

The rearrangement uses TRBV19 and TRBJ1-1; the match to TRBD1 covers 10 bases. With V trimmed by 6 bases and J by 5 bases, 6 bases remained unmatched. CDR3 length equals 14 residues. Germline-derived CDR1 and CDR2 are LNHDA and SQIVND (reference sequence). The CDR3 reads CASSPTGGRTEAFF. The DNA of the CDR3 is TGTGCCAGTAGCCCGACAGGGGGCCGAACTGAAGCTTTCTTT.

This clone was seen just once. This chain uses TRBV28 with TRBJ1-4; 9 bases fit TRBD1. Germline V gives CDR1 MDHEN, CDR2 SYDVKM. The CDR3 extends over 14 amino acids. V shed 7 bases, J shed 6 bases, and the junction held 6 bases outside the gene matches. The CDR3 region has the DNA TGTGCCAGCACTCAGGGGGACAGGGATGAAAAACTGTTTTTT. It is translated as CASTQGDRDEKLFF.

This clone was seen only a few times. The sample has other DNA sequences that encode this CDR3 too. The V and J genes are TRBV6-1 and TRBJ1-6; D uncertain. The CDR3 is 14 residues long. Germline assignment: CDR1 MNHNS and CDR2 SASEGT. Trimming took off 4 bases at V and 2 bases at J, with 6 bases between the two ends. CDR3 region: CASSAGPYNSPLHF. In DNA, the CDR3 is TGTGCCAGCAGTGCCGGGCCCTATAATTCACCCCTCCACTTT.

The CDR3 DNA reads as TGTGCCAGCAGCGTAGAGGGCGCAGGGAGCACCGGGGAGCTGTTTTTT. Translated, it gives CASSVEGAGSTGELFF. The V gene is TRBV9, the J gene TRBJ2-2, with D perhaps TRBD1 or TRBD2 (5 bases each). CDR3 length: 16 residues. Trimming pared 0 bases from V and 4 bases from J, leaving 13 bases between. Germline CDR1 is SGDLS and CDR2 is YYNGEE.

The V and J genes are TRBV28 and TRBJ2-5; 11 nucleotides align to TRBD2. After removal of 5 bases from V and 2 bases from J, the junction contained 4 bases not matched to a gene. CDR3 length: 15 amino acids. CDR1 and CDR2 (germline): MDHEN, SYDVKM. This CDR3 reads CASSPGLAEQETQYF. CDR3 DNA: TGTGCCAGCAGTCCGGGACTAGCGGAGCAAGAGACCCAGTACTTC. Full variable domain (rest looked up from reference TRBV28 and TRBJ2-5): DVKVTQSSRYLVKRTGEKVFLECVQDMDHENMFWYRQDPGLGLRLIYFSYDVKMKEKGDIPEGYSVSREKKERFSLILESASTNQTSMYLCASSPGLAEQETQYFGPGTRLLVL.

The gene calls are TRBV30 and TRBJ1-1, with a possible D match to TRBD1 (5 bases). The CDR3 runs to 17 residues. V shed 5 bases and J shed 6 bases, with 28 bases lying between them. Germline assignment: CDR1 GTSNPN and CDR2 SVGIG (reference sequence). CDR3 protein: CAWYSRGWTPKAAEAFF. CDR3 DNA sequence: TGTGCCTGGTACTCTAGGGGATGGACTCCAAAGGCCGCTGAAGCTTTCTTT. Combining the CDR3 with reference TRBV30 and TRBJ1-1 gives the whole variable domain SQTIHQWPATLVQPVGSPLSLECTVEGTSNPNLYWYRQAAGRGLQLLFYSVGIGQISSEVPQNLSASRPQDRQFILSSKKLLLSDSGFYLCAWYSRGWTPKAAEAFFGQGTRLTVV.

This chain uses TRBV6-1 with TRBJ1-5, with D unclear. CDR3 length equals 15 residues. Trimming shortened V by 7 bases and J by 3 bases, and 16 bases separated the two germline ends. Per the germline V gene, CDR1 is MNHNS and CDR2 is SASEGT. The CDR3 here is CASNGRRAHNQPQHF. CDR3 coding DNA: TGTGCCAGCAACGGCCGGCGCGCCCACAATCAGCCCCAGCATTTT.

The chain combines TRBV30 with TRBJ1-1; TRBD1 is a possible D gene (5 bases). V lost 4 bases to trimming and J lost 0 bases, with 15 bases between them. The length of the CDR3 is 15 residues. Per germline, CDR1 GTSNPN and CDR2 SVGIG (reference sequence). The CDR3, as DNA: TGTGCCTGGACTGTTCGGGGCCCCCTGAACACTGAAGCTTTCTTT. Its protein is CAWTVRGPLNTEAFF.

The rearrangement joins TRBV7-9 to TRBJ1-2; TRBD1 matches at 7 bases. This CDR3 contains 14 residues. Per germline, CDR1 SEHNR and CDR2 FQNEAQ (reference sequence). The junction had 6 bases not matched to a gene; V was cut back by 4 bases and J by 4 bases. The CDR3 sequence is CASSSGTAFYGYTF. The CDR3, as DNA: TGTGCCAGCAGCTCCGGGACAGCCTTCTATGGCTACACCTTC.

This clone was recorded at least ten times. The genes are TRBV23-1 and TRBJ1-5; D not resolved. TRBV23-1 is reported as an ORF; its role is uncertain. This CDR3 spans 16 amino acids. Trimming took 0 bases from V and 7 from J, leaving 16 bases between them. The CDR3 DNA follows: TGCGCCAGCAGTCAATCTAACGGCAGCCCCCGGCAGCCCCAGCATTTT. It is translated as CASSQSNGSPRQPQHF.

The V call is TRBV9, the J call TRBJ2-3; 11 nucleotides align to TRBD1. V trimming: 4 bases; J trimming: 3 bases; junction bases outside the gene matches: 7. The CDR3 sequence is 16 residues long. CDR1 is SGDLS and CDR2 is YYNGEE in the germline V gene. The CDR3: CASSPRTGGGTDTQYF. DNA for the CDR3: TGTGCCAGCAGCCCTAGGACAGGGGGCGGAACAGATACGCAGTATTTT.

V usage is TRBV30 and J usage is TRBJ2-1; D is uncertain. The germline CDR1 and CDR2 sequences are GTSNPN and SVGIG (reference sequence). Trimming removed 3 bases at V and 0 bases at J, with 9 bases between. The CDR3 sequence is 14 residues long. DNA for the CDR3: TGTGCCTGGAGCGGACGGTACTCCTACAATGAGCAGTTCTTC. Protein sequence: CAWSGRYSYNEQFF.

The gene calls are TRBV7-3 and TRBJ2-7, with D possibly being TRBD2 (6 bases). The CDR3 is made up of 13 amino acids. CDR1 and CDR2 from the germline V gene are SGHTA and FQGTGA. Trimming took 6 bases from V and 4 from J, leaving 13 bases between them. CDR3: CASSLDLAYEQYF. The CDR3 region has the DNA TGTGCCAGCAGTTTGGACCTAGCGTACGAGCAGTACTTC.

This chain uses TRBV19 with TRBJ1-2; D gene unclear. CDR1 and CDR2 from the germline V gene are LNHDA and SQIVND (reference sequence). This CDR3 is built from 13 residues. Trimming cost V 3 bases and J 6 bases, with 11 bases left between them. For the CDR3, the DNA is TGTGCCAGTAGTATTCAGCCCAACGATGGCTACACCTTC. Amino acids: CASSIQPNDGYTF.

This chain connects TRBV5-1 to TRBJ2-5, with D tentatively TRBD2 (6 bases). The CDR3 is made up of 16 amino acids. CDR1 is SGHRS, CDR2 YFSETQ, per germline. Trimming left V 5 bases short and J 0 bases short, with 17 bases between. CDR3 sequence reads: CASRIEVSGYQETQYF. The CDR3 DNA sequence: TGCGCCAGCAGGATAGAGGTTAGCGGCTACCAAGAGACCCAGTACTTC.

The chain links TRBV11-2 to TRBJ2-1; 9 positions agree with TRBD1. Trimming took 4 bases from V and 4 from J; bases not matched to a gene: 8. CDR3 size: 16 residues. Germline CDR1 SGHAT, CDR2 FQNNGV. The CDR3 protein is CASSSQMGQGYNEQFF. Written as DNA, the CDR3 is TGTGCCAGCAGCTCGCAAATGGGACAGGGATACAATGAGCAGTTCTTC.

The rearrangement joins TRBV11-2 to TRBJ2-3; D gene ambiguous. The CDR3 has 13 residues. Germline V CDR1 and CDR2: SGHAT, FQNNGV. V lost 3 bases, J lost 5 bases, and 9 bases lay in between. The CDR3 DNA sequence: TGTGCCAGCAGCTTCCTGGAAAGAGATACGCAGTATTTT. This codes for CASSFLERDTQYF.

The rearrangement links TRBV29-1 to TRBJ2-5; possible D gene TRBD1, 6 bases. Trimming removed 5 bases from V and 5 bases from J, with 12 bases in between. Germline CDR1 and CDR2: SQVTM and ANQGSEA. The length of the CDR3 is 12 residues. The CDR3 spells CSVPQGSETQYF. The CDR3 DNA reads TGCAGCGTTCCTCAGGGGTCGGAGACCCAGTACTTC.

This clone was seen only once. The chain is built from TRBV29-1 and TRBJ2-7, with 7 bases that match TRBD1. CDR1 SQVTM and CDR2 ANQGSEA come from the germline V gene. The junction had 7 bases not matched to a gene; V was cut back by 4 bases and J by 4 bases. This CDR3 is 13 amino acids long. The CDR3 spells CSVVTGQRYEQYF. The CDR3 nucleotides read TGCAGCGTTGTGACGGGACAGAGGTACGAGCAGTACTTC.